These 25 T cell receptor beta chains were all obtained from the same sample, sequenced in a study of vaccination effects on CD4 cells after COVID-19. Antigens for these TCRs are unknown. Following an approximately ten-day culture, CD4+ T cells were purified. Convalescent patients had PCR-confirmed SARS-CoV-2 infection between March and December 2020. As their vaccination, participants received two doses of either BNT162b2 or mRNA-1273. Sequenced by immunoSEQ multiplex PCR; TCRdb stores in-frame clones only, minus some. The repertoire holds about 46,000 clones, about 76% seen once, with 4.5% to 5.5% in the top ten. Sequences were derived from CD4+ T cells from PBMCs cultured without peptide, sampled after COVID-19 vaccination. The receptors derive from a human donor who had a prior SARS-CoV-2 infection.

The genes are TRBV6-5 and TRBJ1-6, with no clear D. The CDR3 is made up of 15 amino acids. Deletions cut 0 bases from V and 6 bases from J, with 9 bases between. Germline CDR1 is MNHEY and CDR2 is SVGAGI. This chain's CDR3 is CASSYSFGVNSPLHF. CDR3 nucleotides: TGTGCCAGCAGTTACTCATTTGGCGTTAATTCACCCCTCCACTTT.

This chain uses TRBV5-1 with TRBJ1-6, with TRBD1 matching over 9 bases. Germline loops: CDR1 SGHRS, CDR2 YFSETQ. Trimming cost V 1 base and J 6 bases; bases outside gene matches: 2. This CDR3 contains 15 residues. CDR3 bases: TGCGCCAGCAGCTTGAGGGGACAGGGTAATTCACCCCTCCACTTT. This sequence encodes CASSLRGQGNSPLHF.

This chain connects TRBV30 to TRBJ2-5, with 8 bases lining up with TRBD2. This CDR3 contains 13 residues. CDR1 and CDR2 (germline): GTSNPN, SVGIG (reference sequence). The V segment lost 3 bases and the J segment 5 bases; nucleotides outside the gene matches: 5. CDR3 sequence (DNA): TGTGCCTGGAGACTACCGGGAGGGGAGACCCAGTACTTC. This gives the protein CAWRLPGGETQYF. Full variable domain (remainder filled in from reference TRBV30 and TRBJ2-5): SQTIHQWPATLVQPVGSPLSLECTVEGTSNPNLYWYRQAAGRGLQLLFYSVGIGQISSEVPQNLSASRPQDRQFILSSKKLLLSDSGFYLCAWRLPGGETQYFGPGTRLLVL.

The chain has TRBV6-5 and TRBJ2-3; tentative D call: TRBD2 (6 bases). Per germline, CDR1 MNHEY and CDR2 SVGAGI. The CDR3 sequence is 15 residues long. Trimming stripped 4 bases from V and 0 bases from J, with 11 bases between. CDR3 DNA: TGTGCCAGCAGTTCCAAGCGGGTTAGCACAGATACGCAGTATTTT. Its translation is CASSSKRVSTDTQYF.

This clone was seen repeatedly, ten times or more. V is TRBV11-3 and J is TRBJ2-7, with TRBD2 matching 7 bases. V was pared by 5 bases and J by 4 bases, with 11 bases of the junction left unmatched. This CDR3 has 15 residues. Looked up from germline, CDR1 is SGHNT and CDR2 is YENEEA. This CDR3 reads CASSQHELALYEQYF. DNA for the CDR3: TGTGCCAGCAGCCAGCATGAACTAGCGTTGTACGAGCAGTACTTC.

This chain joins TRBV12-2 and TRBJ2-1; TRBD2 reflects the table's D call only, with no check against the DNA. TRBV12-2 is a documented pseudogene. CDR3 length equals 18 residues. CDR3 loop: CASRLGLAGGSSYNEQFF. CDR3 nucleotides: TGTGCAAGTCGCCTTGGACTAGCGGGAGGGAGCTCCTACAATGAGCAGTTCTTC.

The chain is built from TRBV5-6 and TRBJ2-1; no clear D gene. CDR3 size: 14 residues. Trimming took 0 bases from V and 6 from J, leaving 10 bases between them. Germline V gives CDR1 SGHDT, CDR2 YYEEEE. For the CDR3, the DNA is TGTGCCAGCAGCTTGGGGTGGCGGCTCAATGAGCAGTTCTTC. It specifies CASSLGWRLNEQFF. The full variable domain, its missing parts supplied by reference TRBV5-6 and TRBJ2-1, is DAGVTQSPTHLIKTRGQQVTLRCSPKSGHDTVSWYQQALGQGPQFIFQYYEEEERQRGNFPDRFSGHQFPNYSSELNVNALLLGDSALYLCASSLGWRLNEQFFGPGTRLTVL.

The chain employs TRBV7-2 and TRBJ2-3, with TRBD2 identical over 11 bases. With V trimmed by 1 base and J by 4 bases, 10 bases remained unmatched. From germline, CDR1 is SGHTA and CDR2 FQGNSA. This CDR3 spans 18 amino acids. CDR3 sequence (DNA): TGTGCCAGCAGCTTAGTGGCTAGCGGGAGGATGGGGCCAGATACGCAGTATTTT. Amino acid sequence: CASSLVASGRMGPDTQYF. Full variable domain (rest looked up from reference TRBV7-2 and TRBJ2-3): GAGVSQSPSNKVTEKGKDVELRCDPISGHTALYWYRQSLGQGLEFLIYFQGNSAPDKSGLPSDRFSAERTGGSVSTLTIQRTQQEDSAVYLCASSLVASGRMGPDTQYFGPGTRLTVL.

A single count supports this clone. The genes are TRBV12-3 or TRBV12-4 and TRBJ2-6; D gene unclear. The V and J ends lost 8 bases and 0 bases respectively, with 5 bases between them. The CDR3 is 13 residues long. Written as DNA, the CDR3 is TGTGCCAGCCAAAACTCTGGGGCCAACGTCCTGACTTTC. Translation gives CASQNSGANVLTF.

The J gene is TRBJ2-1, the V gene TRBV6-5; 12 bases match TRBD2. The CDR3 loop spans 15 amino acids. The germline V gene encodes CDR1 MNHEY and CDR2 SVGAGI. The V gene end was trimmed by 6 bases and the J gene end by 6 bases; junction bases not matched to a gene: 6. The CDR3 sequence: CASSLTSGSFNEQFF. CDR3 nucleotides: TGTGCCAGCAGCCTGACTAGCGGGAGTTTCAATGAGCAGTTCTTC.

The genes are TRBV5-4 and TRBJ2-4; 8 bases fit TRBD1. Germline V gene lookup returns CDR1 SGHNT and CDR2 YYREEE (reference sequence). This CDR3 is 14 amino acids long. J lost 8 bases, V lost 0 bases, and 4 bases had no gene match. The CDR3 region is CASSLGQGADIQYF. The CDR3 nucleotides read TGTGCCAGCAGCTTGGGGCAGGGGGCAGACATTCAGTACTTC. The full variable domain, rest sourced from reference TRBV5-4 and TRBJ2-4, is ETGVTQSPTHLIKTRGQQVTLRCSSQSGHNTVSWYQQALGQGPQFIFQYYREEENGRGNFPPRFSGLQFPNYSSELNVNALELDDSALYLCASSLGQGADIQYFGAGTRLSVL.

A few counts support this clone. CDR3 sequence reads: CASSSGAVSDTQYF. In nucleotides, the CDR3 is TGTGCCAGCAGCTCAGGGGCAGTCTCCGATACGCAGTATTTT. The chain couples TRBV11-3 to TRBJ2-3, with a possible D match to TRBD1 (6 bases). Germline V CDR1 and CDR2: SGHNT, YENEEA. CDR3 length: 14 residues. Deletions cut 4 bases from V and 6 bases from J, with 14 bases between.

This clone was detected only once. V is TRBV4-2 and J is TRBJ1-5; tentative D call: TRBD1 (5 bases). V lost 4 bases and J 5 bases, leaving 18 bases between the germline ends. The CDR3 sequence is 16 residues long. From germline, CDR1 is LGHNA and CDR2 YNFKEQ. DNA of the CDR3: TGTGCCAGCAGCCCATCTAGGACAACGGGAGATCAGCCCCAGCATTTT. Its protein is CASSPSRTTGDQPQHF.

CDR3 sequence reads: CASSHRGTSTDTQYF. The CDR3 bases are TGTGCCAGCAGTCACAGGGGTACTAGCACAGATACGCAGTATTTT. The chain uses TRBV6-5 and TRBJ2-3; 7 bases line up with TRBD1. The CDR3 extends over 15 amino acids. Germline V gives CDR1 MNHEY, CDR2 SVGAGI. Trimming cost V 5 bases and J 0 bases; bases outside gene matches: 5.

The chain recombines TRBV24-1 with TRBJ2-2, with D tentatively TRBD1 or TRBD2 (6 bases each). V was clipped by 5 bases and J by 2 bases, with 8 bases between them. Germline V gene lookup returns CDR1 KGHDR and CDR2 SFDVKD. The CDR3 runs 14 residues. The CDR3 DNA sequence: TGTGCCACCAGTGGGGGGGCAAACACCGGGGAGCTGTTTTTT. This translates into CATSGGANTGELFF.

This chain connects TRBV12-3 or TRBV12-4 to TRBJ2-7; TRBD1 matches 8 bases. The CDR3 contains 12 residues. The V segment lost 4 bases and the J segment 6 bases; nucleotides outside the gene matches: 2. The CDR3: CASSWGQAEQYF. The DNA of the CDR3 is TGTGCCAGCAGTTGGGGACAGGCCGAGCAGTACTTC.

CDR3 region: CASSKYRGASINEQFF. The CDR3 nucleotides read TGTGCCAGCAGCAAGTATAGGGGGGCTTCAATCAATGAGCAGTTCTTC. The chain recombines TRBV7-2 with TRBJ2-1; D is possibly TRBD1 or TRBD2 (6 bases each). The CDR3 covers 16 residues. The V and J ends lost 5 bases and 6 bases respectively, with 20 bases between them. The V gene's germline CDR1 is SGHTA and CDR2 FQGNSA.

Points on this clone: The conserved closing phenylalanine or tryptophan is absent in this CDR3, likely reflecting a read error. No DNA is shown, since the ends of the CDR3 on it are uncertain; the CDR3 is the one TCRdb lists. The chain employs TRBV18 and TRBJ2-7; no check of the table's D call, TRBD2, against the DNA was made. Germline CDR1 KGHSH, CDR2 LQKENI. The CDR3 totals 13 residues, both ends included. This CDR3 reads CASSPGNWKGLNL.

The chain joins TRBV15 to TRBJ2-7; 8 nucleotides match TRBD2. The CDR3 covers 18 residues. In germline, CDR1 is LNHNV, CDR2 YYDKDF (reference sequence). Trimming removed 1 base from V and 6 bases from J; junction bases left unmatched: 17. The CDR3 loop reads CATSRGPQLAASGVEQYF. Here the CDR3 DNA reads TGTGCCACCAGCAGAGGCCCCCAACTAGCGGCGTCCGGTGTCGAGCAGTACTTC.

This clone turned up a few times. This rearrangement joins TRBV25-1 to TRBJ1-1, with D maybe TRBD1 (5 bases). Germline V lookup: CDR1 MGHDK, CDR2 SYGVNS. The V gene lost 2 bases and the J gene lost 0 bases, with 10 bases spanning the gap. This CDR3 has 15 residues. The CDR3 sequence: CASSEREGMNTEAFF. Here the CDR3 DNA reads TGTGCCAGCAGTGAAAGAGAGGGGATGAACACTGAAGCTTTCTTT.

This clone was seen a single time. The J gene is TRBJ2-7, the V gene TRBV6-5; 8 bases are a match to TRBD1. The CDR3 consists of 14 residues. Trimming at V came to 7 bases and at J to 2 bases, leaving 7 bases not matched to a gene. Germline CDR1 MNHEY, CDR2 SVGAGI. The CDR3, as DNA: TGTGCCAGCAACACAGGGGGGAGACCCTACGAGCAGTACTTC. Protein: CASNTGGRPYEQYF.

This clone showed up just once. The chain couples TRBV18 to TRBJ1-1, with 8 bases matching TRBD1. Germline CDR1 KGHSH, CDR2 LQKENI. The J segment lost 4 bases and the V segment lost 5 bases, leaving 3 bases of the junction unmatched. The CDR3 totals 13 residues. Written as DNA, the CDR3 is TGTGCCAGCTCAACGACAGGGGTCACTGAAGCTTTCTTT. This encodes CASSTTGVTEAFF.

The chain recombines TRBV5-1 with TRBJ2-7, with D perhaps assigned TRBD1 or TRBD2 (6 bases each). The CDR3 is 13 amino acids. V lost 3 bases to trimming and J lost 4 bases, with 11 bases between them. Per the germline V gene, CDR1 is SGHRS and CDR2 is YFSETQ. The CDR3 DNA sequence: TGCGCCAGCAGCTGGGGGGCCTTTTACGAGCAGTACTTC. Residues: CASSWGAFYEQYF.

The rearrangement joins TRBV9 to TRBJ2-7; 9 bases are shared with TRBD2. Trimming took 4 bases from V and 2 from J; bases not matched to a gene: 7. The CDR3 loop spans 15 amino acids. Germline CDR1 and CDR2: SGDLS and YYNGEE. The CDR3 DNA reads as TGTGCCAGCAGCCTTGGGGCGGGGGGGACCTACGAGCAGTACTTC. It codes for CASSLGAGGTYEQYF.

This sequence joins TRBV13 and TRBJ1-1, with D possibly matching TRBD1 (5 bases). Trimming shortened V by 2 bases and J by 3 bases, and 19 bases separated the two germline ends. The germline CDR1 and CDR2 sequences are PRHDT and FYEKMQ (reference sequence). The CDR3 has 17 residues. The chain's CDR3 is CASSLLQGVMGDTEAFF. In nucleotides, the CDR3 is TGTGCCAGCAGCTTACTCCAGGGAGTAATGGGAGACACTGAAGCTTTCTTT.